This T cell receptor (beta chain) emerged from a study of blood T cell repertoires in COVID-19. Generated by immunoSEQ multiplex PCR, the TCRdb table keeps only in-frame clones and is missing some. Altogether about 240,000 clones are present, 80% to 85% being singletons, with the ten largest covering around 12%. The sequence was obtained from a woman aged 55-69 years with active or convalescent COVID-19. Sample: peripheral blood.

The CDR3 region is CASSPRGGFEKLFF. In DNA, the CDR3 is TGTGCCAGCTCACCGAGGGGGGGTTTTGAAAAACTGTTTTTT. V gene TRBV18 combines with J gene TRBJ1-4; maybe TRBD1 (6 bases). Trimming stripped 3 bases from V and 7 bases from J, with 12 bases between. This CDR3 has 14 residues. CDR1 is KGHSH, CDR2 LQKENI, per germline.